This TCR beta chain was observed in a study of patients and donors after allogeneic stem cell transplantation. V shed 2 bases and J shed 2 bases, with 4 bases lying between them. CDR1 is LGHDT, CDR2 YNNKEL, per germline (reference sequence). The length of the CDR3 is 13 residues. This clonotype was counted once. TCRdb used MiXCR to reprocess the RT-PCR reads, holding one entry per CDR3 protein. The repertoire holds about a million distinct CDR3 sequences, with about a sixth as singletons. The sequenced material came from blood, either unsorted or a sorted T cell fraction (not recorded which). The receptor was isolated from a human donor who was either an allogeneic HSCT recipient or a stem cell or donor lymphocyte infusion donor (not recorded which). It is not recorded whose cells these are; they may come from a transplant donor. J is TRBJ2-1 and V is TRBV3-1; D gene uncertain. The DNA of the CDR3 is TGTGCCAGCAGCCAATCCCCCTACAATGAGCAGTTCTTC. Translated, it gives CASSQSPYNEQFF.